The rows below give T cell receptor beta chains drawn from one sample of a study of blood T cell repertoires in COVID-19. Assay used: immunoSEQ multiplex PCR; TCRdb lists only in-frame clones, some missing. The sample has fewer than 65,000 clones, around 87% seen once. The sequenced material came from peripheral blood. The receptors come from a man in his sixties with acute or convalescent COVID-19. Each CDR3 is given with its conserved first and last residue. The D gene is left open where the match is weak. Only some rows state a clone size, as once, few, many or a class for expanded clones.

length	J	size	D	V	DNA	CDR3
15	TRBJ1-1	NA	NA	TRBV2	TGTGCCAGCAGTGAGGCGATGGGGGGTCGGACTGAAGCTTTCTTT	CASSEAMGGRTEAFF
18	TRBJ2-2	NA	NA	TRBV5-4	TGTGCCAGCAGCCCCCCTCGGTTCGGGAATACGAACACCGGGGAGCTGTTTTTT	CASSPPRFGNTNTGELFF
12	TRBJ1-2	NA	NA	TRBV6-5	TGTGCCAGCAGTTACGGAGGTGGCGGCTACACCTTC	CASSYGGGGYTF
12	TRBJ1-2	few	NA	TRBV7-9	TGTGCCAGCACCTTACAGGGCTATGGCTACACCTTC	CASTLQGYGYTF
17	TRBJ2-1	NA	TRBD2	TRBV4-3	TGCGCCAGCAGCCAAGATCGGGTAGCGGGGGGGATCAATGAGCAGTTCTTC	CASSQDRVAGGINEQFF
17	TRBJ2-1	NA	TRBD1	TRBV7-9	TGTGCCAGCAGCCCGGACAGGGAAGGAGGATCCTACAATGAGCAGTTCTTC	CASSPDREGGSYNEQFF
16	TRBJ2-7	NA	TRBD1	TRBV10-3	TGTGCCATCAGTGATCTGGACAGGGGCGCTGGGAACGAGCAGTACTTC	CAISDLDRGAGNEQYF
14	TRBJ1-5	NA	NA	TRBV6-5	TGTGCCAGCAGCCCCTATACTAGCAATCAGCCCCAGCATTTT	CASSPYTSNQPQHF
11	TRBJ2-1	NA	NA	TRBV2	TGTGCCAGCGTTCAAGCGGCGGAGCAGTTCTTC	CASVQAAEQFF
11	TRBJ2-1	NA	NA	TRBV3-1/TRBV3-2	TGTGCCAGCAGCCAAGGGGTGCGGACAATCTTC	CASSQGVRTIF
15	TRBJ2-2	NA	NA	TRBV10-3	TGTGCCATCAGTGAGGACTTGACGACAGCCGGGGAGCTGTTTTTT	CAISEDLTTAGELFF
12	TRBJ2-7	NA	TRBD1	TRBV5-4	TGTGCCAGCAGCTTACAGGGGGCCGAGCAGTACTTC	CASSLQGAEQYF
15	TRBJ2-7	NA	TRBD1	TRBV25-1	TGTGCCAGCAGTGAAGTGGGACAGGGGCTCCACGAGCAGTACTTC	CASSEVGQGLHEQYF
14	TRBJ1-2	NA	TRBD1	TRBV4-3	TGCGCCAGCAGCCAAGATTCGGGACAGGGGAGCAACACCTTC	CASSQDSGQGSNTF
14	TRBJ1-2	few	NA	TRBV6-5	TGTGCCAGCAGTTCTTGGGGGCCGAACTATGGCTACACCTTC	CASSSWGPNYGYTF
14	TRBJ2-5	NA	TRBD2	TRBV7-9	TGTGCCAGTTCTACTAGCGGGGCGTCGGAGACCCAGTACTTC	CASSTSGASETQYF
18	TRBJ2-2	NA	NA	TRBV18	TGTGCCAGCTCCCCCAAGGGAATTGGGGGGTCGAACACCGGGGAGCTGTTTTTT	CASSPKGIGGSNTGELFF
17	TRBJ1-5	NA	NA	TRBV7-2	TGTGCCAGCAGCAATAAGGCATGGGGGGGAGGGGCTCAGCCCCAGCATTTT	CASSNKAWGGGAQPQHF
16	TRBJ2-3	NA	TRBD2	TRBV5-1	TGCGCCAGCAGCTTAAGGACTAGCGGGGGCACAGATACGCAGTATTTT	CASSLRTSGGTDTQYF
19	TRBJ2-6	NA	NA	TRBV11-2	TGTGCCAGCAGCCCCCCCGAGAGGTGGGTCGCCGGTGGGGCCAACGTCCTGACTTTC	CASSPPERWVAGGANVLTF
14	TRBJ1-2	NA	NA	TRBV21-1	TGTGCCAGCAGCAGGGGACACATGGCCAGGGGCTACACCTTC	CASSRGHMARGYTF
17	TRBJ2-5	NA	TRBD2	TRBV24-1	TGTGCCACCAGTGACGGGGGATCAGCGGGGGGCAAAGAGACCCAGTACTTC	CATSDGGSAGGKETQYF
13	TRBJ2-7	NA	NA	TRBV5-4	TGTGCCAGCAGCTTATCACTATCTTACGAGCAGTACTTC	CASSLSLSYEQYF
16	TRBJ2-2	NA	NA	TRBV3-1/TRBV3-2	TGTGCCAGCAGCCAAGATCGAGTGTTTCTGACCGGGGAGCTGTTTTTT	CASSQDRVFLTGELFF
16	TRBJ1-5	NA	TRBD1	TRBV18	TGTGCCAGCTCACATGGACAGGTCAATAGCAATCAGCCCCAGCATTTT	CASSHGQVNSNQPQHF
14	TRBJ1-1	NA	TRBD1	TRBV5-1	TGCGCCAGCAGCACAGGACAGGGGAACACTGAAGCTTTCTTT	CASSTGQGNTEAFF
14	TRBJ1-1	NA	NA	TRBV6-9	TGTGCCAGCAGTTACGCCGGGACATACTCCGAAGCTTTCTTT	CASSYAGTYSEAFF
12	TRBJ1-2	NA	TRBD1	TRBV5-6	TGTGCCAGCAGCTGGGACAGTAATGGCTACACCTTC	CASSWDSNGYTF
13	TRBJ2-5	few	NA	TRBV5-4	TGTGCCAGCAGCTTGTGGGGGAGGGAGACCCAGTACTTC	CASSLWGRETQYF
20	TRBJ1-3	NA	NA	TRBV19	NA	CAHVPVVCLGQGDSGNTIYF
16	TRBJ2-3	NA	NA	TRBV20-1	TGCAGTGCTAGTTCACCCTATGGGGCCCGCACAGATACGCAGTATTTT	CSASSPYGARTDTQYF
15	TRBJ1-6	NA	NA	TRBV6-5	TGTGCCAGCAGATCAGTGTCCCGGGGGAATTCACCCCTCCACTTT	CASRSVSRGNSPLHF
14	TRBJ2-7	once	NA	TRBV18	TGTGCCAGCTCACCAAACAGCCGTTCCTACGAGCAGTACTTC	CASSPNSRSYEQYF